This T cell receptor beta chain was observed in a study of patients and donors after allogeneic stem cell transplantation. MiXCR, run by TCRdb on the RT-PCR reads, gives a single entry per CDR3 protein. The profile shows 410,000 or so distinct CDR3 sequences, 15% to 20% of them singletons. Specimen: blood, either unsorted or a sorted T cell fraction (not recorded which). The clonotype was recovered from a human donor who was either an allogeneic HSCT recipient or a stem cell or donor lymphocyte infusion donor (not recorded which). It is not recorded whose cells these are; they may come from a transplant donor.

The CDR3, as DNA: TGTGCCAGCAGCGTCCTGATGGCTGGAGAAGCTTTCTTT. Encoded protein: CASSVLMAGEAFF. The rearrangement uses TRBV9 and TRBJ1-1; D call uncertain. Germline V CDR1 and CDR2: SGDLS, YYNGEE. The CDR3 extends over 13 amino acids. V was cut by 2 bases and J by 8 bases, with 13 bases left in between.